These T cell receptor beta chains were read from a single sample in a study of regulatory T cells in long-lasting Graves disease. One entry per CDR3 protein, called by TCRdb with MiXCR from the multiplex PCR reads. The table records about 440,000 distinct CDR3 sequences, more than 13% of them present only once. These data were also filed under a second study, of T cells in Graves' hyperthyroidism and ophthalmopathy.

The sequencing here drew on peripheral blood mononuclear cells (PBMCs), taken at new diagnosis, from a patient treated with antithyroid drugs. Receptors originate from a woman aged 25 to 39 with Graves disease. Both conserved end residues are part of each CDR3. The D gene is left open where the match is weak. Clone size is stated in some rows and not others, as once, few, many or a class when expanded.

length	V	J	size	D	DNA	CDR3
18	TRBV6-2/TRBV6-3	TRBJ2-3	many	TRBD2	TGTGCCAGCAGTCCCCTGGTGGTAGCGGGAGGAGGCACAGATACGCAGTATTTT	CASSPLVVAGGGTDTQYF
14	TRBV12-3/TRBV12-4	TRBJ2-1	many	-	TGTGCCAGCAGTAAGACAGACCTTAGGGGTGAGCAGTTCTTC	CASSKTDLRGEQFF
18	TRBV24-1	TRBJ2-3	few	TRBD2	TGTGCCACCAGTGATTGGGACCCGGGACTAGAGCTCACAGATACGCAGTATTTT	CATSDWDPGLELTDTQYF
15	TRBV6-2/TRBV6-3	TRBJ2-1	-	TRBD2	TGTGCCAGCAGGACATCTAGCGGGAACGGCAATGAGCAGTTCTTC	CASRTSSGNGNEQFF
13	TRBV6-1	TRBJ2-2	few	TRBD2	TGTGCCAGCGGGTTAGCGGGACTCGGGGAGCTGTTTTTT	CASGLAGLGELFF
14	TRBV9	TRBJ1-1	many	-	TGTGCCAGCAGCGTAGGCGGGGGAAGCACTGAAGCTTTCTTT	CASSVGGGSTEAFF
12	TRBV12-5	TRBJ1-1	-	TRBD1	TGTGCTAGTGGCTTCCCAGGGGGCGAAGCTTTCTTT	CASGFPGGEAFF
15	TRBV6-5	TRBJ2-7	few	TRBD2	TGTGCCAGCAGTTACTCGGGACTAGCGGGAGACGAGCAGTACTTC	CASSYSGLAGDEQYF
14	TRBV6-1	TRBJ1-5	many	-	TGTGCCAGCAGCCGAACAGGGCCTAATCAGCCCCAGCATTTT	CASSRTGPNQPQHF
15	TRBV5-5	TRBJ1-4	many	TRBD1	TGTGCCAGCAGCTTGGGGGGACAGGCTAATGAAAAACTGTTTTTT	CASSLGGQANEKLFF
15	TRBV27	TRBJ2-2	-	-	TGTGCCAGCAGGTCGGGAGTCGGGAACACCGGGGAGCTGTTTTTT	CASRSGVGNTGELFF
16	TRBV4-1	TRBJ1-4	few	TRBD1	TGCGCCAGCAGCCAAGATAGAGCAGGGGGCTTTGTAAAACTGTTTTTT	CASSQDRAGGFVKLFF
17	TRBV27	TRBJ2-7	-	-	TGTGCCAGCAGTTTACGCGCCTCCGGGACTGGCTCCTACGAGCAGTACTTC	CASSLRASGTGSYEQYF
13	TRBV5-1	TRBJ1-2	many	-	TGCGCCAGCAGCTCTGCCGGGAGCTATGGCTACACCTTC	CASSSAGSYGYTF
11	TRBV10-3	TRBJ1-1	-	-	TGTGCCATCAGCCAGGGTGTAGAAGCTTTCTTT	CAISQGVEAFF
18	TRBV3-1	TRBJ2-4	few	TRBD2	TGTGCCAGCAGCCACCCGGGACTAGCGGGAGGTGGCAAAAACATTCAGTACTTC	CASSHPGLAGGGKNIQYF
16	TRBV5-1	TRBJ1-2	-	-	TGCGCCAGCAGCTTGGACCCCAGGCCTACAGGTTCCGGCTACACCTTC	CASSLDPRPTGSGYTF
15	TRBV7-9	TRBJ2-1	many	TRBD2	TGTGCCAGCAGCCCCCCGGGGGGGGGACGGGCTGAGCAGTTCTTC	CASSPPGGGRAEQFF
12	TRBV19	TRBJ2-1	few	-	TGTGCCACTGTTCGGGCGTACAATGAGCAGTTCTTC	CATVRAYNEQFF
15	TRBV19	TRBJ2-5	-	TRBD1	TGTGCCAGTAGACAACCGGGACAGCCACAAGAGACCCAGTACTTC	CASRQPGQPQETQYF
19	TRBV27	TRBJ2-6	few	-	TGTGCCAGCACCTCAAATAGGGTAGCAGGCCTCTCTGGGGCCAACGTCCTGACTTTC	CASTSNRVAGLSGANVLTF
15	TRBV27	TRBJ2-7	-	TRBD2	TGTGCCAGCAGTTTATGGGGGGGTGTATTGAGCGAGCAGTACTTC	CASSLWGGVLSEQYF
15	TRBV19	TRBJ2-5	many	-	TGTGCCAGTAGTATAGGCGAAGGGCCAGGGGAGACCCAGTACTTC	CASSIGEGPGETQYF
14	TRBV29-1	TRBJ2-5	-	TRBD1	TGCAGCGTTCCGGACAGGGGGCGCCGAGAGACCCAGTACTTC	CSVPDRGRRETQYF